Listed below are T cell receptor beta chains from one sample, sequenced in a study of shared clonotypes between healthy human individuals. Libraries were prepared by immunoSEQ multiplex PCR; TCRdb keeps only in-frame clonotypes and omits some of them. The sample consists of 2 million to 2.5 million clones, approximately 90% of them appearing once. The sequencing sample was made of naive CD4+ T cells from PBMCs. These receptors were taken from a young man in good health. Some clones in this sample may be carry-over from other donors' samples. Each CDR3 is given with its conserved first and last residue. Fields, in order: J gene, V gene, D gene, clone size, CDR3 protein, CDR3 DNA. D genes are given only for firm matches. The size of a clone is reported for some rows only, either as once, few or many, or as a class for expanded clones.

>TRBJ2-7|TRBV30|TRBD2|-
CATSGSRYEQYF
TGTGCTACAAGCGGGAGCCGATACGAGCAGTACTTC
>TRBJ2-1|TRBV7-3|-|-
CASSLKAARTYNEQFF
TGTGCCAGCAGCTTAAAAGCGGCTCGAACCTACAATGAGCAGTTCTTC
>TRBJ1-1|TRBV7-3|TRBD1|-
CASSLRTGTNTEAFF
TGTGCCAGCAGCCTCCGGACAGGGACCAACACTGAAGCTTTCTTT
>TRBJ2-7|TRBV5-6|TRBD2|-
CASSLGSGTYEQYF
TGTGCCAGCAGCTTAGGTAGCGGGACCTACGAGCAGTACTTC
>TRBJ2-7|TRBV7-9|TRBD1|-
CASSPRGWSYEQYF
TGTGCCAGCAGCCCCAGGGGGTGGTCCTACGAGCAGTACTTC
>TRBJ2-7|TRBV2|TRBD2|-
CASRNTRGSYEQYF
TGTGCCAGCCGAAATACTCGCGGGAGCTACGAGCAGTACTTC
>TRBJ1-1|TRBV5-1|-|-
CASSRGLTEAFF
TGCGCCAGCAGCCGGGGCCTTACGGAAGCTTTCTTT
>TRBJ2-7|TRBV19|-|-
CASCRGSGEQYF
TGTGCCAGTTGCAGAGGATCGGGCGAGCAGTACTTC
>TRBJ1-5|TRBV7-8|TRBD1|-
CASSATDRGGNQPQHF
TGTGCCAGCAGCGCAACCGACAGGGGTGGCAATCAGCCCCAGCATTTT
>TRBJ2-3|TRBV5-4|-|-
CASSLDRDADTQYF
TGTGCCAGCAGCTTGGACCGGGACGCAGATACGCAGTATTTT
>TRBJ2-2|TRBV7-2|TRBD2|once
CASSLLVGLAGKPGELFF
TGTGCCAGCAGCTTATTAGTCGGGCTAGCGGGAAAACCCGGGGAGCTGTTTTTT
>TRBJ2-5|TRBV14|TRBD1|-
CASSQRTGTASQETQYF
TGTGCCAGCAGCCAACGGACAGGCACGGCATCCCAAGAGACCCAGTACTTC
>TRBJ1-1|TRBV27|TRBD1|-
CASSPTGGNTEAFF
TGTGCCAGCAGTCCGACAGGGGGGAACACTGAAGCTTTCTTT
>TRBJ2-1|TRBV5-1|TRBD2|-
CASSLGAGDAYNEQFF
TGCGCCAGCAGCTTGGGGGCGGGAGATGCCTACAATGAGCAGTTCTTC
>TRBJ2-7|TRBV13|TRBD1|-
CASSFSRGLEQYF
TGTGCCAGCAGCTTTTCCAGGGGGCTTGAGCAGTACTTC
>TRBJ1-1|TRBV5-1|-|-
CASSLMTVNTEAFF
TGCGCCAGCAGCTTAATGACGGTGAACACTGAAGCTTTCTTT
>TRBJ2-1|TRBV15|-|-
CATSRAASEQFF
TGTGCCACCAGCAGAGCGGCAAGTGAGCAGTTCTTC
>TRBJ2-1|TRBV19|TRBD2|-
CASQSAGANYNEQFF
TGTGCCAGTCAGTCGGCGGGAGCGAACTACAATGAGCAGTTCTTC
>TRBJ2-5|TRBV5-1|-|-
CASSFGGGETQYF
TGCGCCAGCAGCTTCGGGGGCGGCGAGACCCAGTACTTC
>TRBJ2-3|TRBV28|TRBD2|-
CASSPRRGAGGSPDTQYF
TGTGCCAGCAGCCCGAGGAGGGGAGCGGGAGGATCCCCAGATACGCAGTATTTT
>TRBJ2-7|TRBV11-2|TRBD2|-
CASSRLAGDRPYEQYF
TGTGCCAGCAGCAGACTAGCGGGAGACCGGCCCTACGAGCAGTACTTC
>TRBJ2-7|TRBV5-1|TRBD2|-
CASSIRTSGNEQYF
TGCGCCAGCAGTATTAGGACTAGCGGGAACGAGCAGTACTTC
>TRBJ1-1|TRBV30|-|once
CAWSVNAEAFF
TGTGCCTGGAGTGTAAACGCTGAAGCTTTCTTT
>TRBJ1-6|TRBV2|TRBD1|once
CASRDRGRPPLHF
TGTGCCAGCAGGGACAGGGGAAGACCACCCCTCCACTTT
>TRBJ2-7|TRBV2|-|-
CASSDRRMRYEQYF
TGTGCCAGCAGTGATCGGCGGATGCGGTACGAGCAGTACTTC
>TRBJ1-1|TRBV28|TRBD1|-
CASAGQPMNTEAFF
TGTGCCAGCGCGGGACAGCCCATGAACACTGAAGCTTTCTTT
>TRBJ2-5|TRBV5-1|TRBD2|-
CASSWTSRDQETQYF
TGCGCCAGCAGCTGGACTAGTAGGGACCAAGAGACCCAGTACTTC
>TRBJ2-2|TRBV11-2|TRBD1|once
CASSPTGTANTGELFF
TGTGCCAGCAGCCCAACCGGGACAGCTAACACCGGGGAGCTGTTTTTT
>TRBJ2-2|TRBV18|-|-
CASSPQVTGELFF
TGTGCCAGCTCACCACAGGTCACCGGGGAGCTGTTTTTT
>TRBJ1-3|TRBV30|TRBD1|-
CARRTGGFSGNTIYF
TGTGCCCGGAGAACAGGGGGATTCTCTGGAAACACCATATATTTT
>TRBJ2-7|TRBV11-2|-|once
CASSHRAPSPYEQYF
TGTGCCAGCAGCCACCGGGCTCCAAGTCCCTACGAGCAGTACTTC
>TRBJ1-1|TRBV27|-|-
CASSLRGSRDTEAFF
TGTGCCAGCAGTTTACGAGGGAGTAGGGACACTGAAGCTTTCTTT
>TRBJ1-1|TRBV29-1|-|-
CSGGGLNTEAFF
TGCAGCGGCGGTGGTCTGAACACTGAAGCTTTCTTT
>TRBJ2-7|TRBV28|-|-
CASRGPPREQYF
TGTGCCAGCAGGGGGCCGCCCCGCGAGCAGTACTTC
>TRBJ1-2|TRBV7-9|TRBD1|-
CASSLGQLNYGYTF
TGTGCCAGCAGCCTGGGACAGCTGAACTATGGCTACACCTTC
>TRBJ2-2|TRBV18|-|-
CASSPRDGELFF
TGTGCCAGCTCACCACGGGACGGGGAGCTGTTTTTT
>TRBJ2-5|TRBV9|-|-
CASSVGVMETQYF
TGTGCCAGCAGCGTAGGTGTGATGGAGACCCAGTACTTC
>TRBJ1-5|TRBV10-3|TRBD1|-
CATRGTIDQPQHF
TGTGCCACCAGGGGGACAATAGATCAGCCCCAGCATTTT
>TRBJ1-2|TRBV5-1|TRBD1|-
CASSPQGVGYGYTF
TGCGCCAGCAGCCCTCAGGGGGTGGGCTATGGCTACACCTTC
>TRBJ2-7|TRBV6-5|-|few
CASSSGSYEQYF
TGTGCCAGCAGTTCAGGATCCTACGAGCAGTACTTC
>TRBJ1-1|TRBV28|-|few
CASTLHWNTEAFF
TGTGCCAGCACCTTACACTGGAACACTGAAGCTTTCTTT
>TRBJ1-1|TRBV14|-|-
CASSTRGGWFDTEAFF
TGTGCCAGCAGCACCCGGGGAGGGTGGTTCGACACTGAAGCTTTCTTT
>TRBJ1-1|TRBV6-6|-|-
CASSYVGGATEAFF
TGTGCCAGCAGTTACGTGGGGGGGGCCACTGAAGCTTTCTTT
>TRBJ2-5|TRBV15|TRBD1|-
CATSRKGAVFQETQYF
TGTGCCACCAGCAGGAAGGGGGCCGTCTTCCAAGAGACCCAGTACTTC
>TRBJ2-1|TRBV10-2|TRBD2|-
CASLGLAPHGEQFF
TGCGCCAGCCTAGGACTAGCGCCCCATGGTGAGCAGTTCTTC
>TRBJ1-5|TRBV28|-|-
CASRSWGQGQPQHF
TGTGCCAGCAGGTCATGGGGGCAAGGTCAGCCCCAGCATTTT
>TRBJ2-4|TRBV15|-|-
CATSPNRKNIQYF
TGTGCCACCAGCCCAAACAGGAAAAACATTCAGTACTTC
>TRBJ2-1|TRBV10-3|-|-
CAISESTSPNEQFF
TGTGCCATCAGTGAGTCTACTAGCCCGAATGAGCAGTTCTTC
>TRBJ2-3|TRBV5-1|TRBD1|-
CASSRGEGQTTDTQYF
TGCGCCAGCAGCCGCGGTGAGGGACAGACAACAGATACGCAGTATTTT
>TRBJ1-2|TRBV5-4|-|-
CASRGLKNYGYTF
TGTGCCAGCAGAGGACTGAAGAACTATGGCTACACCTTC
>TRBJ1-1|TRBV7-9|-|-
CASSLRPNTEAFF
TGTGCCAGCAGCTTACGACCGAACACTGAAGCTTTCTTT
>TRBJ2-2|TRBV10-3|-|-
CAISESRGEAGELFF
TGTGCCATCAGTGAGTCGAGAGGGGAGGCCGGGGAGCTGTTTTTT
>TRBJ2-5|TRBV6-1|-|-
CASSRRPAETQYF
TGTGCCAGCAGTCGAAGGCCTGCGGAGACCCAGTACTTC
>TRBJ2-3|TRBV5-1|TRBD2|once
CASSDGLADTQYF
TGCGCCAGCAGCGATGGACTAGCGGATACGCAGTATTTT
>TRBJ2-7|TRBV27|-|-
CASSLARDISYEQYF
TGTGCCAGCAGTTTAGCCCGGGACATCTCCTACGAGCAGTACTTC